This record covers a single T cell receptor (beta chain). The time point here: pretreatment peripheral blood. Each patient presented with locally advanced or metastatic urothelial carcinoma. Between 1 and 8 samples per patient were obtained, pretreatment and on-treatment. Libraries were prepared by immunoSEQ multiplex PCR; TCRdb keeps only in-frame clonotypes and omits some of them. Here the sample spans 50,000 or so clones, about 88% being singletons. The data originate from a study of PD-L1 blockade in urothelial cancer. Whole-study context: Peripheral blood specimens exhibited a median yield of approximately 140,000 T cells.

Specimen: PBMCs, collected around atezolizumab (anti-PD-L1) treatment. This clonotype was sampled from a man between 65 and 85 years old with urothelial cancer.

CDR3: CASSGGTSPYEQYF. The CDR3 DNA reads as TGTGCCAGCAGTGGCGGGACTAGTCCATACGAGCAGTACTTC. The chain couples TRBV28 to TRBJ2-7; TRBD2 matches 8 bases. The germline gives CDR1 MDHEN, CDR2 SYDVKM. CDR3 length equals 14 residues. V lost 5 bases and J lost 4; bases outside the gene matches: 7.